The 3 T cell receptor beta chains presented below share a single source sample, sequenced in a study of response to subunit inactivated influenza vaccine. TCRdb reanalysed the RT-PCR reads using MiXCR and keeps one entry per CDR3 protein. The sample holds almost 250,000 distinct CDR3 sequences, more than 9% seen once. The sample in question was non-naive T cells sorted from PBMCs, obtained 14 days before vaccination. The receptors come from a middle-aged man who received an inactivated influenza vaccine.

This clonotype was picked up a small number of times. This chain connects TRBV20-1 to TRBJ1-5; 8 nucleotides agree with TRBD1. The germline gives CDR1 DFQATT, CDR2 SNEGSKA (reference sequence). Trimming took 1 base from V and 5 from J; bases not matched to a gene: 1. The CDR3 is 13 amino acids. The CDR3: CSARATGDQPQHF. The CDR3 nucleotides read TGCAGTGCTAGAGCGACAGGGGATCAGCCCCAGCATTTT.

This clonotype has a handful of counts. The rearrangement links TRBV5-1 to TRBJ2-7; TRBD2 matches 10 bases. From germline, CDR1 is SGHRS and CDR2 YFSETQ. V dropped 1 base and J dropped 0; count of bases not matched to a gene: 7. The CDR3 totals 17 residues. CDR3 nucleotide sequence: TGCGCCAGCAGCTTGTCTGCTAGCGGGAGAAGCTCCTACGAGCAGTACTTC. Translated, it gives CASSLSASGRSSYEQYF. Full variable domain (remainder filled in from reference TRBV5-1 and TRBJ2-7): KAGVTQTPRYLIKTRGQQVTLSCSPISGHRSVSWYQQTPGQGLQFLFEYFSETQRNKGNFPGRFSGRQFSNSRSEMNVSTLELGDSALYLCASSLSASGRSSYEQYFGPGTRLTVT.

The V call is TRBV14, the J call TRBJ2-5, with D possibly being TRBD1 (5 bases). The CDR3 totals 14 residues. Germline V lookup: CDR1 SGHDN, CDR2 FVKESK. The V end lost 3 bases, the J end lost 5 bases, and 13 bases lay between the germline ends. The CDR3 is CASSQGRSGETQYF. For the CDR3, the DNA is TGTGCCAGCAGCCAGGGTCGATCAGGGGAGACCCAGTACTTC.